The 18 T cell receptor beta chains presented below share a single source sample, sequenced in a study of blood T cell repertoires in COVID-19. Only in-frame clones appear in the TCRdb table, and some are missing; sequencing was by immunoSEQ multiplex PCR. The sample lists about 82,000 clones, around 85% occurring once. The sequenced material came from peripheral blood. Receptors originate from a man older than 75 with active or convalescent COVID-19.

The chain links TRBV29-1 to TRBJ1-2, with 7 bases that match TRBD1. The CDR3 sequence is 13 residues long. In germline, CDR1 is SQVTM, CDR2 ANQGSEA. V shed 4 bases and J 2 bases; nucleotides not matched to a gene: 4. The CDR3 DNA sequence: TGCAGCGTTGGACAGGGAGGAAACTATGGCTACACCTTC. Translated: CSVGQGGNYGYTF.

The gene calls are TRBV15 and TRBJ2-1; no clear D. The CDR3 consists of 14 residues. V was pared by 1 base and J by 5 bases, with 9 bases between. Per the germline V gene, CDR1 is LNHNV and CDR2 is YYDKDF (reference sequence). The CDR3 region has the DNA TGTGCCACCAGCAGAGCAGGAAGTCACAATGAGCAGTTCTTC. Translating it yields CATSRAGSHNEQFF.

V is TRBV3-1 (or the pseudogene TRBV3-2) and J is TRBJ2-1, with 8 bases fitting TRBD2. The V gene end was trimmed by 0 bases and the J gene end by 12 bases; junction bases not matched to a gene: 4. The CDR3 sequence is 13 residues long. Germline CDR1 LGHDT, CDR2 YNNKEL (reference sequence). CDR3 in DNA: TGTGCCAGCAGCCAAGATCATGCGGGGGGGCAGTTCTTC. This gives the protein CASSQDHAGGQFF.

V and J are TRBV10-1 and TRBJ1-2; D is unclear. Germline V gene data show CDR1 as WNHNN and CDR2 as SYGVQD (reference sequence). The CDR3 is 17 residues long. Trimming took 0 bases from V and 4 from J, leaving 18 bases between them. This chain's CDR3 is CASSESERRATSYGYTF. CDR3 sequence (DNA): TGCGCCAGCAGTGAGTCAGAAAGAAGGGCGACTAGCTATGGCTACACCTTC.

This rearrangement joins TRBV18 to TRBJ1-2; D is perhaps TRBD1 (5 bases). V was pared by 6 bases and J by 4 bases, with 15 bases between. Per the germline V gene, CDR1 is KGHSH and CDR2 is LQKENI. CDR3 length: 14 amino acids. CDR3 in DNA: TGTGCCAGCTCCCCAGGCGACAGTAGCTATGGCTACACCTTC. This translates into CASSPGDSSYGYTF.

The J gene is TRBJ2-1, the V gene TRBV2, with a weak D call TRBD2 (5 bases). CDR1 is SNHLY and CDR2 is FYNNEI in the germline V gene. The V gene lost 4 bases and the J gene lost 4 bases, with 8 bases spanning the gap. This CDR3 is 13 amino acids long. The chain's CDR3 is CASSVWTYNEQFF. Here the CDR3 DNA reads TGTGCCAGCAGTGTCTGGACTTACAATGAGCAGTTCTTC.

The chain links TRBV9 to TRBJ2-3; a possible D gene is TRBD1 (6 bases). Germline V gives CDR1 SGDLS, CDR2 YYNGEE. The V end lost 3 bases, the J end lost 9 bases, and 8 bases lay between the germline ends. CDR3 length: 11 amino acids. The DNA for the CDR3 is TGTGCCAGCAGCGGGGGGCCGACGCAGTATTTT. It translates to CASSGGPTQYF.

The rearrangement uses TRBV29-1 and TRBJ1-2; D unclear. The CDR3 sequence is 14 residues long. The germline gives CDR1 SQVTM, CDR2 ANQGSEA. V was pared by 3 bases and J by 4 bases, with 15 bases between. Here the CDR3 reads CSVDLPGFGYGYTF. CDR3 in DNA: TGCAGCGTTGACCTACCCGGGTTCGGCTATGGCTACACCTTC. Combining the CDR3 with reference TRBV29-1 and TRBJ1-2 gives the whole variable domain SAVISQKPSRDICQRGTSLTIQCQVDSQVTMMFWYRQQPGQSLTLIATANQGSEATYESGFVIDKFPISRPNLTFSTLTVSNMSPEDSSIYLCSVDLPGFGYGYTFGSGTRLTVV.

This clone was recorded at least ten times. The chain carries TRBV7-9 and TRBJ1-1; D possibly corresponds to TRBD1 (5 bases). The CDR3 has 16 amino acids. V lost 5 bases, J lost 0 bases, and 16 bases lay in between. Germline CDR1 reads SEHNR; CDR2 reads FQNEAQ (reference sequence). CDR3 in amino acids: CASSPSSGGLNTEAFF. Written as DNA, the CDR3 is TGTGCCAGCAGCCCGAGTAGTGGGGGGTTGAACACTGAAGCTTTCTTT.

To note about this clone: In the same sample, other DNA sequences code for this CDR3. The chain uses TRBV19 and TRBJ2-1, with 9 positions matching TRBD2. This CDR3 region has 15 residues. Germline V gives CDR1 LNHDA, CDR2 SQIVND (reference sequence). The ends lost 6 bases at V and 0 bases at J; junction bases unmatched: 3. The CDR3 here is CASRTSGPSYNEQFF. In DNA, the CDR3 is TGTGCCAGTAGGACTAGCGGCCCCTCCTACAATGAGCAGTTCTTC.

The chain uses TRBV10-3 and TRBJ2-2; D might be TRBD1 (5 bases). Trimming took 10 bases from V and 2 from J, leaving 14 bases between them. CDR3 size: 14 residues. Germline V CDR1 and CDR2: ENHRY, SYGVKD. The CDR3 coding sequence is TGTGCCACTCAAGGACACCTAAACACCGGGGAGCTGTTTTTT. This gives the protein CATQGHLNTGELFF.

CDR3 nucleotide sequence: TGTGCCAGCAGCCAAGATTGGGGCACGGGTAGCGGGATCAATGAGCAGTTCTTC. Translation gives CASSQDWGTGSGINEQFF. The chain uses TRBV3-1 (or the pseudogene TRBV3-2) and TRBJ2-1; TRBD2 aligns across 8 bases. This CDR3 spans 18 amino acids. V dropped 0 bases and J dropped 6; count of bases not matched to a gene: 13. Per the germline V gene, CDR1 is LGHDT and CDR2 is YNNKEL (reference sequence).

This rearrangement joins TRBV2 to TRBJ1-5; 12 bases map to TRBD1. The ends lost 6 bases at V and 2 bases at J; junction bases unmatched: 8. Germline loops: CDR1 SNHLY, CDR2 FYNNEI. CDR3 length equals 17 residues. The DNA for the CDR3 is TGTGCCAGCAGCTCCGGGACAGGGGGCGCGGGCAATCAGCCCCAGCATTTT. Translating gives CASSSGTGGAGNQPQHF. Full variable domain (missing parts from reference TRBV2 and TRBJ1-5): EPEVTQTPSHQVTQMGQEVILRCVPISNHLYFYWYRQILGQKVEFLVSFYNNEISEKSEIFDDQFSVERPDGSNFTLKIRSTKLEDSAMYFCASSSGTGGAGNQPQHFGDGTRLSIL.

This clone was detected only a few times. The CDR3 region has the DNA TGTGCCAGCAGCCCCAGAAGGGGGGGAGACTACAATGAGCAGTTCTTC. It yields the protein CASSPRRGGDYNEQFF. The chain uses TRBV7-2 and TRBJ2-1; the D gene is possibly TRBD2 (7 bases). Germline CDR1 reads SGHTA; CDR2 reads FQGNSA. V was shortened by 5 bases and J by 3 bases, with 17 bases between the two germline ends. The CDR3 length is 16 residues.

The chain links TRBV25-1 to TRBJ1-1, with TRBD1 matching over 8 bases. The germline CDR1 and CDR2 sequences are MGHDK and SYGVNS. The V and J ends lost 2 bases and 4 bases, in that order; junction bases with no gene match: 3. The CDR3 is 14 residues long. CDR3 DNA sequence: TGTGCCAGCAGTGAAGGACAGGGAGGCACTGAAGCTTTCTTT. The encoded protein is CASSEGQGGTEAFF.

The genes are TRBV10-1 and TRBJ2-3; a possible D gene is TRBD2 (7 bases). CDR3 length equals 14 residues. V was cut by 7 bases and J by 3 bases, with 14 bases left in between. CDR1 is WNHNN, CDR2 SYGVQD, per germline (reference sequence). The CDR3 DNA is TGCGCCAGCACCTCCGGGGGGCCAACAGATACGCAGTATTTT. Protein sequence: CASTSGGPTDTQYF.

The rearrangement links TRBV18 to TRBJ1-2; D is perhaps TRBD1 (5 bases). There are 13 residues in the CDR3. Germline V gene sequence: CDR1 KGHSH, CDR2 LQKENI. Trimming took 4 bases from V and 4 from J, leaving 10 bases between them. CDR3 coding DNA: TGTGCCAGCTCACGTACCGACAGCTATGGCTACACCTTC. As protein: CASSRTDSYGYTF.

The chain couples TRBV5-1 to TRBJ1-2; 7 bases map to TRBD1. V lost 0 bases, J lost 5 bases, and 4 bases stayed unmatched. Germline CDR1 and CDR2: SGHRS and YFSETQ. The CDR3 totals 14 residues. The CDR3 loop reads CASSLETGPYGYTF. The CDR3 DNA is TGCGCCAGCAGCTTGGAGACAGGGCCATATGGCTACACCTTC.